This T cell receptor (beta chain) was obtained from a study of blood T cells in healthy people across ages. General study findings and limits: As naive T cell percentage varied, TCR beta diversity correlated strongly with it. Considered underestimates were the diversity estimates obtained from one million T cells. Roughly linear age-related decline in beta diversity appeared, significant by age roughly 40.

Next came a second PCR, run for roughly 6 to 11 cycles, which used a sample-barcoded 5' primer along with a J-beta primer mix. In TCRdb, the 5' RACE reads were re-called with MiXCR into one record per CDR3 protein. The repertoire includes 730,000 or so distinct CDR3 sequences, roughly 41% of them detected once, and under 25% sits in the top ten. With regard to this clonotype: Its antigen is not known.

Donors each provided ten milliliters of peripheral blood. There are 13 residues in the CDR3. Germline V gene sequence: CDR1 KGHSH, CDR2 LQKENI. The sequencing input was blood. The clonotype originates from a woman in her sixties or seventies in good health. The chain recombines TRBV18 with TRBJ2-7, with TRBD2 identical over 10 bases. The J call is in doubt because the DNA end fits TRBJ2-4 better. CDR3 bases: TGTGCCAGCTCACCGCTAGCGGGGGACATTCAGTACTTC. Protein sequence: CASSPLAGDIQYF.